These T cell receptor beta chains were read from a single sample in a study of T cell repertoires in cytomegalovirus infection. TCRdb ran MiXCR on the reads and lists one entry per CDR3 protein. The data contain 560,000 or so distinct CDR3 sequences, about 17% of them singletons. The source material was CD8+ T cells from PBMCs. The receptors were gathered from a human donor in good health (CMV status not recorded). Some clones in this sample may be carry-over from other donors' samples. The CDR3 runs from the conserved cysteine through the conserved F or W. A D gene is named only where the DNA matches it firmly. Size tells how often a clone was seen (once, few, many) or the class of an expanded clone, and some rows leave it out.

d_gene: .
j_gene: TRBJ2-3
v_gene: TRBV7-8
abundance: many
len: 16
CDR3aa: CASSLVSQRSTDTQYF
CDR3nt: TGTGCCAGCAGCTTAGTAAGTCAGCGTAGCACAGATACGCAGTATTTT

d_gene: .
j_gene: TRBJ2-3
v_gene: TRBV7-9
abundance: many
len: 13
CDR3aa: CASRRAAEDTQYF
CDR3nt: TGTGCCAGCAGGAGGGCCGCGGAGGATACGCAGTATTTT

d_gene: .
j_gene: TRBJ2-5
v_gene: TRBV7-9
abundance: many
len: 13
CDR3aa: CASRKLAQETQYF
CDR3nt: TGTGCCAGCAGGAAGTTGGCCCAAGAGACCCAGTACTTC

d_gene: .
j_gene: TRBJ2-7
v_gene: TRBV19
abundance: few
len: 14
CDR3aa: CASSIATASYEQYF
CDR3nt: TGTGCCAGTAGTATAGCAACAGCCTCCTACGAGCAGTACTTC

d_gene: TRBD2
j_gene: TRBJ2-1
v_gene: TRBV7-9
abundance: many
len: 15
CDR3aa: CASSPLAGPYNEQFF
CDR3nt: TGTGCCAGCAGCCCACTAGCGGGACCCTACAATGAGCAGTTCTTC

d_gene: TRBD2
j_gene: TRBJ2-7
v_gene: TRBV5-6
abundance: .
len: 15
CDR3aa: CASISLQGGSYEQYF
CDR3nt: TGTGCCAGCATCTCCTTGCAGGGAGGGTCCTACGAGCAGTACTTC

d_gene: TRBD2
j_gene: TRBJ2-1
v_gene: TRBV11-2
abundance: many
len: 18
CDR3aa: CASSLKRGGNPFYNEQFF
CDR3nt: TGTGCCAGCAGCTTAAAGCGGGGGGGCAATCCCTTCTACAATGAGCAGTTCTTC

d_gene: .
j_gene: TRBJ1-6
v_gene: TRBV12-3/TRBV12-4
abundance: few
len: 15
CDR3aa: CASSVSGRRNSPLHF
CDR3nt: TGTGCCAGCAGTGTATCCGGGAGAAGGAATTCACCCCTCCACTTT

d_gene: .
j_gene: TRBJ1-1
v_gene: TRBV6-1
abundance: .
len: 14
CDR3aa: CASSEIGRDPVAFF
CDR3nt: TGTGCCAGCAGTGAAATTGGCCGGGACCCAGTGGCTTTCTTT

d_gene: .
j_gene: TRBJ2-7
v_gene: TRBV7-2
abundance: many
len: 14
CDR3aa: CASSLEGTYYEQYF
CDR3nt: TGTGCCAGCAGCTTAGAAGGCACTTACTACGAGCAGTACTTC

d_gene: .
j_gene: TRBJ1-1
v_gene: TRBV19
abundance: few
len: 12
CDR3aa: CASSPDGPEAFF
CDR3nt: TGTGCCAGTAGCCCCGACGGCCCTGAAGCTTTCTTT

d_gene: .
j_gene: TRBJ2-2
v_gene: TRBV6-5
abundance: many
len: 13
CDR3aa: CASSYQENGELFF
CDR3nt: TGTGCCAGCAGTTACCAGGAAAACGGGGAGCTGTTTTTT

d_gene: .
j_gene: TRBJ1-2
v_gene: TRBV19
abundance: many
len: 14
CDR3aa: CASSIDSGMYGYTF
CDR3nt: TGTGCCAGTAGTATAGACAGCGGCATGTATGGCTACACCTTC

d_gene: .
j_gene: TRBJ2-1
v_gene: TRBV27
abundance: few
len: 15
CDR3aa: CASNLAGRSYNEQFF
CDR3nt: TGTGCCAGCAACCTAGCAGGGCGCTCCTACAATGAGCAGTTCTTC

d_gene: .
j_gene: TRBJ2-7
v_gene: TRBV11-2
abundance: .
len: 13
CDR3aa: CASSKFSFYEQYF
CDR3nt: TGTGCCAGCAGCAAATTCAGCTTCTACGAGCAGTACTTC

d_gene: .
j_gene: TRBJ2-1
v_gene: TRBV9
abundance: .
len: 13
CDR3aa: CASSGPQGHEQFF
CDR3nt: TGTGCCAGCAGCGGACCACAGGGACATGAGCAGTTCTTC

d_gene: .
j_gene: TRBJ2-1
v_gene: TRBV6-5
abundance: many
len: 13
CDR3aa: CASSYSWGNEQFF
CDR3nt: TGTGCCAGCAGTTACTCCTGGGGGAATGAGCAGTTCTTC

d_gene: TRBD2
j_gene: TRBJ2-1
v_gene: TRBV5-4
abundance: few
len: 15
CDR3aa: CASSLKRETLNEQFF
CDR3nt: TGTGCCAGCAGCTTAAAGCGGGAGACCCTGAATGAGCAGTTCTTC

d_gene: .
j_gene: TRBJ1-4
v_gene: TRBV27
abundance: many
len: 15
CDR3aa: CASTPGWGRPEKLFF
CDR3nt: TGTGCCAGCACCCCCGGGTGGGGACGCCCTGAAAAACTGTTTTTT

d_gene: .
j_gene: TRBJ1-2
v_gene: TRBV6-1
abundance: many
len: 14
CDR3aa: CASSNLDSTYGYTF
CDR3nt: TGTGCCAGCAGTAACCTCGACAGTACCTATGGCTACACCTTC

d_gene: .
j_gene: TRBJ1-5
v_gene: TRBV19
abundance: few
len: 12
CDR3aa: CASSIGVPAQHF
CDR3nt: TGTGCCAGTAGTATCGGGGTACCCGCCCAGCATTTT

d_gene: TRBD2
j_gene: TRBJ2-3
v_gene: TRBV13
abundance: .
len: 16
CDR3aa: CASSFLSGAGADTKYF
CDR3nt: TGTGCAAGCAGCTTTTTAAGTGGAGCGGGGGCAGATACGAAGTATTTT

d_gene: .
j_gene: TRBJ2-7
v_gene: TRBV7-9
abundance: few
len: 14
CDR3aa: CASSLIQVPYEQYF
CDR3nt: TGTGCCAGCAGCTTAATTCAGGTTCCCTACGAGCAGTACTTC

d_gene: .
j_gene: TRBJ1-4
v_gene: TRBV28
abundance: few
len: 16
CDR3aa: CASSLSRAGLDEKLFF
CDR3nt: TGTGCCAGCAGTTTATCCCGCGCAGGGCTGGATGAAAAACTGTTTTTT

d_gene: .
j_gene: TRBJ2-1
v_gene: TRBV5-1
abundance: .
len: 17
CDR3aa: CASSLAGRSLDYNEQFF
CDR3nt: TGCGCCAGCAGCTTGGCGGGGCGGTCTCTAGACTACAATGAGCAGTTCTTC

d_gene: .
j_gene: TRBJ2-1
v_gene: TRBV6-2/TRBV6-3
abundance: .
len: 12
CDR3aa: CASSYTSSEQFF
CDR3nt: TGTGCCAGCAGTTACACGTCGTCTGAGCAGTTCTTC

d_gene: TRBD2
j_gene: TRBJ2-1
v_gene: TRBV5-1
abundance: .
len: 16
CDR3aa: CASSLGRGGSYNEQFF
CDR3nt: TGCGCCAGCAGCTTGGGGCGGGGGGGCTCCTACAATGAGCAGTTCTTC

d_gene: .
j_gene: TRBJ2-1
v_gene: TRBV7-9
abundance: .
len: 12
CDR3aa: CASSLGASEQFF
CDR3nt: TGTGCCAGCAGCTTAGGGGCGAGTGAGCAGTTCTTC

d_gene: .
j_gene: TRBJ2-7
v_gene: TRBV12-3/TRBV12-4
abundance: .
len: 12
CDR3aa: CASSPFTYEQYF
CDR3nt: TGTGCCAGCAGTCCCTTTACCTACGAGCAGTACTTC

d_gene: TRBD2
j_gene: TRBJ2-7
v_gene: TRBV28
abundance: few
len: 15
CDR3aa: CASSLRGSGRGEQYF
CDR3nt: TGTGCCAGCAGTTTACGAGGTAGCGGGAGAGGCGAGCAGTACTTC

d_gene: TRBD2
j_gene: TRBJ2-7
v_gene: TRBV27
abundance: .
len: 15
CDR3aa: CASRFGSGGLREQYF
CDR3nt: TGTGCCAGCCGATTCGGAAGCGGGGGCCTGCGGGAGCAGTACTTC

d_gene: TRBD2
j_gene: TRBJ2-7
v_gene: TRBV12-3/TRBV12-4
abundance: .
len: 14
CDR3aa: CASSLWTSDHEQYF
CDR3nt: TGTGCCAGCAGTTTATGGACTAGCGACCACGAGCAGTACTTC

d_gene: .
j_gene: TRBJ1-1
v_gene: TRBV12-3/TRBV12-4
abundance: many
len: 17
CDR3aa: CASATPERGALNTEAFF
CDR3nt: TGTGCCAGCGCCACCCCTGAGAGGGGGGCCTTGAACACTGAAGCTTTCTTT

d_gene: .
j_gene: TRBJ2-6
v_gene: TRBV6-1
abundance: many
len: 15
CDR3aa: CATVPQGTGANVLTF
CDR3nt: TGTGCCACCGTGCCCCAGGGAACTGGGGCCAACGTCCTGACTTTC

d_gene: TRBD2
j_gene: TRBJ2-3
v_gene: TRBV12-3/TRBV12-4
abundance: many
len: 17
CDR3aa: CASSTSGGPYSTDTQYF
CDR3nt: TGTGCCAGCAGTACCAGCGGGGGACCCTACAGCACAGATACGCAGTATTTT

d_gene: .
j_gene: TRBJ2-7
v_gene: TRBV27
abundance: few
len: 14
CDR3aa: CASSLTQRGYEQYF
CDR3nt: TGTGCCAGCAGTTTAACTCAGCGCGGATACGAGCAGTACTTC

d_gene: .
j_gene: TRBJ1-1
v_gene: TRBV28
abundance: .
len: 14
CDR3aa: CASSLVFGNTEAFF
CDR3nt: TGTGCCAGCAGTTTGGTTTTTGGGAACACTGAAGCTTTCTTT

d_gene: TRBD2
j_gene: TRBJ2-3
v_gene: TRBV12-3/TRBV12-4
abundance: many
len: 15
CDR3aa: CASSFLAGGPNTQYF
CDR3nt: TGTGCCAGCAGTTTCCTAGCGGGGGGGCCGAATACGCAGTATTTT

d_gene: .
j_gene: TRBJ2-1
v_gene: TRBV29-1
abundance: .
len: 12
CDR3aa: CSVVTTYDEQFF
CDR3nt: TGCAGCGTGGTTACTACTTACGATGAGCAGTTCTTC

d_gene: TRBD1
j_gene: TRBJ2-7
v_gene: TRBV4-2
abundance: few
len: 19
CDR3aa: CASSHGTGGFDSWSYEQYF
CDR3nt: TGTGCCAGCAGCCACGGAACAGGGGGCTTTGACAGTTGGTCCTACGAGCAGTACTTC

d_gene: TRBD2
j_gene: TRBJ2-1
v_gene: TRBV4-2
abundance: few
len: 18
CDR3aa: CASSQDGTFSSGSHEQFF
CDR3nt: TGTGCCAGCAGCCAAGATGGTACGTTCTCTAGCGGGAGCCATGAGCAGTTCTTC

d_gene: .
j_gene: TRBJ2-1
v_gene: TRBV6-6
abundance: .
len: 13
CDR3aa: CASRGADWDEQFF
CDR3nt: TGTGCCAGCAGGGGGGCGGACTGGGATGAGCAGTTCTTC

d_gene: TRBD1
j_gene: TRBJ2-7
v_gene: TRBV7-9
abundance: many
len: 16
CDR3aa: CASTPTGRGSPYEQYF
CDR3nt: TGTGCCAGCACTCCCACGGGCAGGGGGTCTCCCTACGAGCAGTACTTC

d_gene: .
j_gene: TRBJ2-3
v_gene: TRBV11-1
abundance: many
len: 15
CDR3aa: CASSLSVGDTDTQYF
CDR3nt: TGTGCCAGCAGCTTATCAGTAGGGGACACAGATACGCAGTATTTT

d_gene: .
j_gene: TRBJ1-4
v_gene: TRBV14
abundance: .
len: 17
CDR3aa: CASSQDNPGRINEKLFF
CDR3nt: TGTGCCAGCAGCCAAGATAACCCTGGACGGATAAATGAAAAACTGTTTTTT

d_gene: .
j_gene: TRBJ1-2
v_gene: TRBV12-3/TRBV12-4
abundance: many
len: 15
CDR3aa: CASSFDGAFGYGYTF
CDR3nt: TGTGCCAGCAGTTTTGACGGGGCCTTTGGATATGGCTACACCTTC

d_gene: .
j_gene: TRBJ1-2
v_gene: TRBV5-4
abundance: few
len: 15
CDR3aa: CASSLSVGRPYGYTF
CDR3nt: TGTGCCAGCAGCTTGTCGGTGGGGCGCCCCTATGGCTACACCTTC

d_gene: .
j_gene: TRBJ2-7
v_gene: TRBV27
abundance: many
len: 14
CDR3aa: CASSLSMISYEQYF
CDR3nt: TGTGCCAGCAGTTTATCTATGATCTCCTACGAGCAGTACTTC

d_gene: .
j_gene: TRBJ2-7
v_gene: TRBV14
abundance: few
len: 14
CDR3aa: CASSPNRGIYEQYF
CDR3nt: TGTGCCAGCAGCCCCAATCGGGGTATCTACGAGCAGTACTTC

d_gene: .
j_gene: TRBJ1-2
v_gene: TRBV7-9
abundance: few
len: 15
CDR3aa: CASSPGGRGNYGYTF
CDR3nt: TGTGCCAGCAGCCCTGGGGGACGGGGTAACTATGGCTACACCTTC

d_gene: .
j_gene: TRBJ2-1
v_gene: TRBV7-3
abundance: many
len: 13
CDR3aa: CASSAGGYNEQFF
CDR3nt: TGTGCCAGCAGCGCGGGTGGATACAATGAGCAGTTCTTC

d_gene: TRBD1
j_gene: TRBJ1-3
v_gene: TRBV2
abundance: many
len: 15
CDR3aa: CASKEDRGLGNTIYF
CDR3nt: TGTGCCAGCAAAGAAGACAGGGGGCTAGGAAACACCATATATTTT

d_gene: .
j_gene: TRBJ1-1
v_gene: TRBV11-3
abundance: .
len: 12
CDR3aa: CASSARTDEAFF
CDR3nt: TGTGCCAGCAGCGCCCGGACAGATGAAGCTTTCTTT

d_gene: .
j_gene: TRBJ1-6
v_gene: TRBV20-1
abundance: few
len: 16
CDR3aa: CSASPGRFSYNSPLHF
CDR3nt: TGCAGTGCTAGTCCGGGACGCTTCTCCTATAATTCACCCCTCCACTTT